These 10 T cell receptor beta chains originate from one sample sequenced in a study of shared clonotypes between healthy human individuals (dated by TCRdb to 2020 to 2022). Library preparation used the immunoSEQ multiplex PCR assay. What TCRdb holds here is the immuneACCESS table cut down to in-frame rearrangements. Part of the clones is not present; checked against another copy, under half of the missing clones reflect an unresolved V gene, and the others are unexplained. In all, the sample holds around 500,000 clones, and 81% of those were seen once. The ten most abundant clones make up about an eighth of the sample. Source material: PBMCs. The receptors stem from a woman between 40 and 55 years old in good health. Some clones in this sample may be carry-over from other donors' samples.

This clone has just one count. Distinct nucleotide sequences in the sample also encode this CDR3. The genes are TRBV11-3 and TRBJ2-5, with D perhaps TRBD1 or TRBD2 (6 bases each). V shed 1 base and J shed 1 base, with 7 bases lying between them. Per germline, CDR1 SGHNT and CDR2 YENEEA. CDR3 size: 14 residues. The CDR3 spells CASSLGGAQETQYF. The CDR3 bases are TGTGCCAGCAGCTTAGGGGGGGCCCAAGAGACCCAGTACTTC. Looking up the rest from reference TRBV11-3 and TRBJ2-5 gives the full variable domain: EAGVVQSPRYKIIEKKQPVAFWCNPISGHNTLYWYLQNLGQGPELLIRYENEEAVDDSQLPKDRFSAERLKGVDSTLKIQPAELGDSAVYLCASSLGGAQETQYFGPGTRLLVL.

This chain connects TRBV4-2 to TRBJ2-2; 10 bases map to TRBD2. CDR1 and CDR2 from the germline V gene are LGHNA and YNFKEQ. The junction had 4 bases not matched to a gene; V was cut back by 3 bases and J by 0 bases. This CDR3 comprises 17 residues. The CDR3 nucleotides are TGTGCCAGCAGCCAGTTAGCGGGAGGCCCGAACACCGGGGAGCTGTTTTTT. Translated, it gives CASSQLAGGPNTGELFF.

This chain joins TRBV5-1 and TRBJ2-3; the match to TRBD2 covers 7 bases. Germline lookup yields CDR1 SGHRS and CDR2 YFSETQ. V lost 0 bases and J lost 2; bases outside the gene matches: 9. CDR3 length: 17 amino acids. CDR3 nucleotide sequence: TGCGCCAGCAGCTTGGTCGGGGGAGGGCCCTTCACAGATACGCAGTATTTT. Translating it yields CASSLVGGGPFTDTQYF. Full variable domain (outside the CDR3, taken from reference TRBV5-1 and TRBJ2-3): KAGVTQTPRYLIKTRGQQVTLSCSPISGHRSVSWYQQTPGQGLQFLFEYFSETQRNKGNFPGRFSGRQFSNSRSEMNVSTLELGDSALYLCASSLVGGGPFTDTQYFGPGTRLTVL.

Remarks on this clone: This likely traces to a read error, being one base from a far larger clone. The rearrangement joins TRBV28 to TRBJ2-4, with D possibly being TRBD1 or TRBD2 (7 bases each). Germline CDR1 is MDHEN and CDR2 is SYDVKM. The CDR3 consists of 20 residues. The DNA for the CDR3 is TGTGCCAGCAGTCCACCAGGGGAGGGGGCGCGGAGGAAAGCCAAAGACATTCAGTACTTC. The encoded protein is CASSPPGEGARRKAKDIQYF.

For this clone: The junction departs from the called germline gene at one end, perhaps through a read error. The chain has TRBV27 and TRBJ2-7, with D unresolved. The CDR3 spans 14 residues. Germline V lookup: CDR1 MNHEY, CDR2 SMNVEV (reference sequence). This CDR3 is CASSLGKASHEQYF. As DNA, the CDR3 is TGTGCCAGCAGTTTGGGCAAAGCCTCCCACGAGCAGTACTTC.

This sequence joins TRBV11-1 and TRBJ2-1; D possibly corresponds to TRBD2 (6 bases). V was trimmed by 3 bases and J by 7 bases, leaving 13 bases between them. Germline V gene data show CDR1 as SGHAT and CDR2 as FQDESV (reference sequence). The CDR3 totals 14 residues. CDR3: CASSFGGTENEQFF. CDR3 nucleotides: TGTGCCAGCAGCTTCGGCGGGACTGAGAATGAGCAGTTCTTC.

The rearrangement links TRBV6-4 to TRBJ2-3; no clear D. Germline V gene lookup returns CDR1 MRHNA and CDR2 SNTAGT. This CDR3 has 14 amino acids. V shed 3 bases and J shed 1 base, with 8 bases lying between them. The CDR3: CASSESYGTDTQYF. CDR3 nucleotide sequence: TGTGCCAGCAGTGAAAGCTACGGCACAGATACGCAGTATTTT.

The chain is built from TRBV27 and TRBJ2-3, with D possibly being TRBD2 (7 bases). V was clipped by 3 bases and J by 1 base, with 11 bases between them. This CDR3 comprises 15 residues. The V gene's germline CDR1 is MNHEY and CDR2 SMNVEV (reference sequence). CDR3 sequence reads: CASSLGRGGTDTQYF. The CDR3 nucleotides read TGTGCCAGCAGTTTGGGGAGGGGGGGCACAGATACGCAGTATTTT.

The chain has TRBV7-8 and TRBJ2-1; possible D gene TRBD2, 6 bases. This CDR3 spans 18 amino acids. V was clipped by 1 base and J by 0 bases, with 16 bases between them. CDR1 and CDR2 from the germline V gene are SGHVS and FQNEAQ. CDR3 protein: CASSLGERGASSYNEQFF. In nucleotides, the CDR3 is TGTGCCAGCAGCTTAGGGGAACGCGGGGCTAGCTCCTACAATGAGCAGTTCTTC.

V and J are TRBV4-2 and TRBJ2-7; D uncertain. This CDR3 is built from 15 residues. CDR1 and CDR2 from the germline V gene are LGHNA and YNFKEQ. Deletions cut 3 bases from V and 2 bases from J, with 14 bases between. The CDR3 reads CASSQGTGSAYEQYF. The CDR3 DNA reads TGTGCCAGCAGCCAGGGCACGGGCTCAGCCTACGAGCAGTACTTC.